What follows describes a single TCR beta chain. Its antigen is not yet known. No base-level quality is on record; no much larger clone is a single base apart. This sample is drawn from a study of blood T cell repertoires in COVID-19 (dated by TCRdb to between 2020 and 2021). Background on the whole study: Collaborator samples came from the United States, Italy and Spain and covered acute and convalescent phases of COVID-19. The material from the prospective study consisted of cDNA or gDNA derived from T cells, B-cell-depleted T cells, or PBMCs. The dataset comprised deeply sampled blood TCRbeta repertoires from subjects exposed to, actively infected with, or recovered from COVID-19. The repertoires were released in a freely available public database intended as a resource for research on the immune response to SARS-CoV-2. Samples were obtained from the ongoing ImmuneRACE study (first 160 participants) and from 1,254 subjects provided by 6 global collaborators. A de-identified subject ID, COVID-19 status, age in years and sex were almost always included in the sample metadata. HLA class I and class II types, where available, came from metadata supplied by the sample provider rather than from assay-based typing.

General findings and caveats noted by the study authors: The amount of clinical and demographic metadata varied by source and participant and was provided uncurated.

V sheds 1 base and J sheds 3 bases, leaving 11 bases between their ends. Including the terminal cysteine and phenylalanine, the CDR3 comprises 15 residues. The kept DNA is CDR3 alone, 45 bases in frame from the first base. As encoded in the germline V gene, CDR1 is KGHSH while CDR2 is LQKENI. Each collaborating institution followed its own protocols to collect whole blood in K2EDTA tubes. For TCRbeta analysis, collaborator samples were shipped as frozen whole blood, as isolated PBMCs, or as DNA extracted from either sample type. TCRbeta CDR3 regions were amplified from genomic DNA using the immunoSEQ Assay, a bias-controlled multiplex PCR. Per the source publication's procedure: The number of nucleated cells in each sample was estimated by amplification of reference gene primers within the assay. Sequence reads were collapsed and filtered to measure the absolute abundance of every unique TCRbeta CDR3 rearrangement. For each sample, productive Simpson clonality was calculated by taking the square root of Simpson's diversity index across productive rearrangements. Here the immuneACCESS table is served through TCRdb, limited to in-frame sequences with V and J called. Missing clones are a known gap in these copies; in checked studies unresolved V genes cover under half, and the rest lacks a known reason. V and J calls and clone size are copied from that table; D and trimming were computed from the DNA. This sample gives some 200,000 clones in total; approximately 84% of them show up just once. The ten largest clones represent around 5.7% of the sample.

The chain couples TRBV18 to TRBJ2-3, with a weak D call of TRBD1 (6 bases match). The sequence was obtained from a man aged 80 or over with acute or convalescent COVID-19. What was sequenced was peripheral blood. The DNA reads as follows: TGTGCCAGCTCACCACGAGACAGGCGGACAGATACGCAGTATTTT. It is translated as CASSPRDRRTDTQYF.